The 21 T cell receptor beta chains presented below share a single source sample, sequenced in a study of OX40 agonist ivuxolimab in advanced cancers. Produced via immunoSEQ multiplex PCR; TCRdb's table is partial and in-frame only. The table has tens of thousands of clones, approximately 92% seen once; the top ten hold approximately 10%. The sequenced sample was CD4+ or CD8+ T cells sorted from blood, obtained in a trial of the OX40 agonist ivuxolimab. The receptors were sampled from an adult with an advanced solid tumor such as melanoma, head and neck, liver or kidney cancer.

CDR3 in DNA: TGTGCCAGCAGCCGGACTAGCGGGGGGACGAGCTCCTACAATGAGCAGTTCTTC. It specifies CASSRTSGGTSSYNEQFF. This chain connects TRBV7-2 to TRBJ2-1; 14 nucleotides line up with TRBD2. The V gene's germline CDR1 is SGHTA and CDR2 FQGNSA. With 5 bases clipped from V and 0 bases from J, the junction kept 6 bases outside the gene matches. CDR3 size: 18 residues.

The chain is built from TRBV18 and TRBJ2-1; D is perhaps TRBD2 (6 bases). The germline V gene encodes CDR1 KGHSH and CDR2 LQKENI. V gave up 5 bases and J gave up 10 bases, with 12 bases separating them. This CDR3 is 12 amino acids long. The CDR3 here is CASSGGLPEQFF. The CDR3 region has the DNA TGTGCCAGCTCAGGGGGACTCCCAGAGCAGTTCTTC.

This chain joins TRBV28 and TRBJ1-2, with D possibly matching TRBD1 (6 bases). The V and J ends lost 6 bases and 8 bases respectively, with 19 bases between them. This CDR3 comprises 14 residues. Germline CDR1 reads MDHEN; CDR2 reads SYDVKM. CDR3 bases: TGTGCCAGCAGACTTTCGGGGGGCTCGGGAGGCTACACCTTC. This gives the protein CASRLSGGSGGYTF.

The CDR3 region is CALAGSDREQFF. CDR3 sequence (DNA): TGTGCCCTGGCGGGGTCCGATAGAGAGCAGTTCTTC. The chain carries TRBV30 and TRBJ2-1; D might be TRBD2 (6 bases). CDR1 and CDR2 from the germline V gene are GTSNPN and SVGIG (reference sequence). The germline V and J ends were trimmed by 8 bases and 10 bases, with 18 bases remaining between them. The CDR3 loop spans 12 amino acids.

The chain has TRBV7-8 and TRBJ2-3; D is tentatively TRBD1 or TRBD2 (5 bases each). The CDR3 loop spans 12 amino acids. V lost 0 bases to trimming and J lost 8 bases, with 6 bases between them. Germline V gene data show CDR1 as SGHVS and CDR2 as FQNEAQ. The CDR3 nucleotides are TGTGCCAGCAGCTTAGCCGGGGCTACGCAGTATTTT. Amino acids: CASSLAGATQYF.

This chain connects TRBV10-3 to TRBJ2-7; 7 bases map to TRBD1. CDR3 length: 12 amino acids. Per germline, CDR1 ENHRY and CDR2 SYGVKD. The V segment lost 6 bases and the J segment 5 bases; nucleotides outside the gene matches: 4. The DNA for the CDR3 is TGTGCCATCAGGGGGACAGCTCACGAGCAGTACTTC. As protein: CAIRGTAHEQYF.

CDR3 amino acids: CASTSLAGAYEQYF. Here the CDR3 DNA reads TGTGCCAGCACTAGCCTAGCGGGAGCCTACGAGCAGTACTTC. The chain couples TRBV7-8 to TRBJ2-7; 10 bases are a match to TRBD2. The CDR3 is 14 amino acids. V shed 7 bases, J shed 2 bases, and the junction held 5 bases outside the gene matches. Germline CDR1 reads SGHVS; CDR2 reads FQNEAQ.

The table lists this clone with a few counts. V gene TRBV29-1 combines with J gene TRBJ2-3, with TRBD2 matching 9 bases. Germline loops: CDR1 SQVTM, CDR2 ANQGSEA. After removal of 8 bases from V and 2 bases from J, the junction contained 11 bases not matched to a gene. This CDR3 is built from 15 residues. Here the CDR3 DNA reads TGCAGCATCTCCCGAGCGGGGGGAGCCACAGATACGCAGTATTTT. Its translation is CSISRAGGATDTQYF.

This clone is deemed medium-sized. The chain carries TRBV27 and TRBJ1-5; D possibly corresponds to TRBD1 (5 bases). CDR3 length: 13 residues. Germline V gives CDR1 MNHEY, CDR2 SMNVEV (reference sequence). The germline V and J ends were trimmed by 2 bases and 7 bases, with 9 bases remaining between them. In nucleotides, the CDR3 is TGTGCCAGCAGTTTAACCCAGGGCCAGCCCCAGCATTTT. Its protein is CASSLTQGQPQHF.

The V call is TRBV28, the J call TRBJ1-5; D not certain. Between the trimmed V and J ends, which lost 3 bases and 5 bases, there was a span of 5 bases. Germline CDR1 reads MDHEN; CDR2 reads SYDVKM. This CDR3 contains 12 residues. The CDR3 here is CASSFEHQPQHF. CDR3 DNA sequence: TGTGCCAGCAGTTTTGAACATCAGCCCCAGCATTTT.

This clone was seen only once. J is TRBJ2-2 and V is TRBV4-3; D is ambiguous. This CDR3 comprises 13 residues. In germline, CDR1 is LGHNA, CDR2 YSLEER. The V gene lost 1 base and the J gene lost 7 bases, with 7 bases spanning the gap. CDR3 in amino acids: CASSQVLVGELFF. The CDR3 region has the DNA TGCGCCAGCAGCCAAGTTTTGGTCGGGGAGCTGTTTTTT.

This clone has only a few counts. The rearrangement uses TRBV20-1 and TRBJ1-2; the D is unclear. The V and J ends lost 3 bases and 10 bases respectively, with 12 bases between them. This CDR3 is 11 amino acids long. Per the germline V gene, CDR1 is DFQATT and CDR2 is SNEGSKA (reference sequence). The CDR3 region has the DNA TGCAGTGCTAGCGTCTTGAGGGACTACACCTTC. Its translation: CSASVLRDYTF.

The chain couples TRBV2 to TRBJ1-5; no definite D call. The CDR3 length is 14 residues. With 8 bases removed from V and 0 bases from J, the gap between germline ends came to 11 bases. The germline V gene encodes CDR1 SNHLY and CDR2 FYNNEI. The CDR3 protein is CASSEFNSNQPQHF. The CDR3 nucleotides read TGTGCCAGCTCTGAGTTTAATAGCAATCAGCCCCAGCATTTT.

The rearrangement uses TRBV6-1 and TRBJ2-5; D remains unclear. V was clipped by 6 bases and J by 5 bases, with 19 bases between them. From germline, CDR1 is MNHNS and CDR2 SASEGT. This CDR3 comprises 15 residues. CDR3 DNA: TGTGCCAGCAGCGCAGTATATGGGTGGGGTGAGACCCAGTACTTC. Amino acids: CASSAVYGWGETQYF.

This sequence joins TRBV7-3 and TRBJ2-5; 12 nucleotides match TRBD2. This CDR3 has 15 amino acids. Unmatched junction bases numbered 4, after V lost 3 bases and J lost 5 bases. The germline gives CDR1 SGHTA, CDR2 FQGTGA. CDR3 in amino acids: CASSLTSGSYETQYF. The CDR3 region has the DNA TGTGCCAGCAGCTTGACTAGCGGGAGTTATGAGACCCAGTACTTC.

The chain is built from TRBV4-2 and TRBJ1-4, with 10 bases matching TRBD1. V dropped 4 bases and J dropped 10; count of bases not matched to a gene: 6. Germline CDR1 and CDR2: LGHNA and YNFKEQ. CDR3 length: 14 residues. The CDR3 spells CASSRDRGGGKLFF. In DNA, the CDR3 is TGTGCCAGCAGCCGGGACAGGGGAGGTGGAAAACTGTTTTTT.

The CDR3 is CASSGPGGETQYF. In DNA form, the CDR3 reads TGTGCCAGCAGTGGGCCCGGAGGTGAGACCCAGTACTTC. The rearrangement links TRBV2 to TRBJ2-5, with a tentative D call TRBD2 (5 bases). CDR1 is SNHLY and CDR2 is FYNNEI in the germline V gene. V was pared by 4 bases and J by 5 bases, with 11 bases between. This CDR3 has 13 amino acids. Using reference TRBV2 and TRBJ2-5 for the parts outside the CDR3, the full variable domain is EPEVTQTPSHQVTQMGQEVILRCVPISNHLYFYWYRQILGQKVEFLVSFYNNEISEKSEIFDDQFSVERPDGSNFTLKIRSTKLEDSAMYFCASSGPGGETQYFGPGTRLLVL.

The V and J genes are TRBV11-3 and TRBJ2-3; D is unclear. In germline, CDR1 is SGHNT, CDR2 YENEEA. Deletions cut 5 bases from V and 0 bases from J, with 12 bases between. This CDR3 has 15 residues. The CDR3 is CASSPGPLSTDTQYF. The CDR3, as DNA: TGTGCCAGCAGCCCCGGCCCTTTGAGCACAGATACGCAGTATTTT.

The gene calls are TRBV19 and TRBJ1-2; D might be TRBD1 (5 bases). V was cut by 11 bases and J by 4 bases, with 17 bases left in between. Germline CDR1 and CDR2: LNHDA and SQIVND (reference sequence). CDR3 length equals 13 residues. The CDR3 bases are TGTGCCTCCATCGGCGGGACTCTCTATGGCTACACCTTC. This gives the protein CASIGGTLYGYTF.

This chain links TRBV19 with TRBJ1-4; D not certain. This CDR3 has 14 amino acids. Looked up from germline, CDR1 is LNHDA and CDR2 is SQIVND (reference sequence). V dropped 5 bases and J dropped 4 bases, with 11 bases sitting between them. CDR3 in amino acids: CASSPFAFNEKLFF. The CDR3, as DNA: TGTGCCAGTAGTCCATTCGCCTTTAATGAAAAACTGTTTTTT.

The CDR3 DNA is TGTGCCAGCTCACCTCAATACGTTGCGCGCGGCTATGGCTACACCTTC. Translated, it gives CASSPQYVARGYGYTF. The chain couples TRBV18 to TRBJ1-2, with D unresolved. Germline V gene lookup returns CDR1 KGHSH and CDR2 LQKENI. CDR3 length equals 16 residues. V was trimmed by 3 bases and J by 4 bases, leaving 18 bases between them.